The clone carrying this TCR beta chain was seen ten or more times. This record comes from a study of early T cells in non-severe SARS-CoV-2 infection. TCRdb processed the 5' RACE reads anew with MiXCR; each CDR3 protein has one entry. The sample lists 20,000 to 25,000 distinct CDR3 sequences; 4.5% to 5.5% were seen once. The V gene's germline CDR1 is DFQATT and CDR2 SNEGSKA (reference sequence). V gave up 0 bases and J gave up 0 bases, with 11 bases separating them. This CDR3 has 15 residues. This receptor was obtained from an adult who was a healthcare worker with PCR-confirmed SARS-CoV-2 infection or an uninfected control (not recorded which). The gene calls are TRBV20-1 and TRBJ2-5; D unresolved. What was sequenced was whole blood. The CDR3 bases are TGCAGTGCTAGAGAATACGGCAGGAACCAAGAGACCCAGTACTTC. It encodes CSAREYGRNQETQYF.